The entry that follows covers one T cell receptor (beta chain) sequence. Authors' processing steps: Researchers report that nucleated cell counts were estimated from reference gene primer amplification. Clones were read by immunoSEQ multiplex PCR, and TCRdb kept only the in-frame ones, dropping some. The V and J calls and the clone size are those of that table, but D and trimming were determined from the DNA. Among under 200,000 clones listed, 70% to 90% were seen once. Trimming stripped 6 bases from V and 8 bases from J, with 16 bases between. CDR1 is MNHEY, CDR2 SMNVEV, per germline (reference sequence). The length of the CDR3 is 13 residues. The record originates from a study of blood T cell repertoires in COVID-19. Whole-study context: T cells, B-cell-depleted T cells, or PBMCs supplied cDNA or gDNA.

The receptor's source is an elderly woman with acute or convalescent COVID-19. The chain employs TRBV27 and TRBJ1-2; D perhaps matches TRBD1 (5 bases). The sample was peripheral blood. The CDR3 sequence: CASSLQGFRGYTF. The CDR3 DNA reads as TGTGCCAGCAGCCTCCAGGGTTTTCGGGGCTACACCTTC.